This TCR beta chain was captured in a study of tumor-infiltrating lymphocytes in primary liver carcinoma. Study-level background: Tissue type made little difference to sample yields of roughly 3.65 to 7.13 million productive TCRbeta reads.

A primer in the constant region served to generate TCR beta cDNA from about 480 ng of total RNA. Investigators got TCR beta libraries out of three nested multiplex PCR rounds, done with slightly modified ARM-PCR. In the first two PCR rounds, TRBV1-TRBV30 forward primers were paired with a C-beta reverse primer, and each round lasted about 9 cycles. TCRdb redid the calling of the multiplex PCR reads with MiXCR, one entry per CDR3 protein. The profile shows approximately 64,000 distinct CDR3 sequences, 71% of them singletons. Study results and limitations: Tumor tissue displayed a significantly greater top-250-clone fraction than blood (p = 0.039). Tumor-adjacent and tumor-blood pairs overlapped less than tumor region pairs did.

The CDR3 covers 15 residues. V gave up 3 bases and J gave up 2 bases, with 13 bases separating them. Germline CDR1 MDHEN, CDR2 SYDVKM. Of note for this clonotype: Its antigen remains unknown.

Unsorted bulk tissue of about 18-34 mg yielded co-extracted RNA and DNA. The origin of this receptor is a man in his forties with primary liver carcinoma and hepatitis B virus infection. Sequencing was carried out using liver tumor tissue from sampling region 4. Noted subset: tumor region T4, right-lateral pole. The chain has TRBV28 and TRBJ2-5; D not resolved. The CDR3 bases are TGTGCCAGCAGTTTGTCTGACGGAATACAAGAGACCCAGTACTTC. Protein product: CASSLSDGIQETQYF.